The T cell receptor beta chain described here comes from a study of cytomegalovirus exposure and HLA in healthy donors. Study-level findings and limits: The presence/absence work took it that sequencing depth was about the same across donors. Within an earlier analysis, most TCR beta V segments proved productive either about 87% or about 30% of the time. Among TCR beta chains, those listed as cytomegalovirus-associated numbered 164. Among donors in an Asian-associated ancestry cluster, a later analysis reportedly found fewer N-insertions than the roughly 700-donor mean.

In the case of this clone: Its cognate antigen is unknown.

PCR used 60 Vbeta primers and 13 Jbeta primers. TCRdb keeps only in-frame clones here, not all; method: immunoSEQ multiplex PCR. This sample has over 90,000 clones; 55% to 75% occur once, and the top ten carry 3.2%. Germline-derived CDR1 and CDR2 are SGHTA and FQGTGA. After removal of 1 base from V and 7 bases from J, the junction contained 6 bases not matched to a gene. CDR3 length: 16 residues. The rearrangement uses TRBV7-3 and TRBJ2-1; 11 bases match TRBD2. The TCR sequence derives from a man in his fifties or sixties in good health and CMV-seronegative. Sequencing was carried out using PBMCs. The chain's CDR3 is CASSLIGTSGRNEQFF. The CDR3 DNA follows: TGTGCCAGCAGCTTAATCGGGACTAGCGGTAGGAATGAGCAGTTCTTC.